This TCR beta chain is drawn from a study of blood T cell repertoires in COVID-19. Study-wide context: From T cells, B-cell-depleted T cells, or PBMCs came the material, which was cDNA or gDNA.

Source study methods: Counts of nucleated cells, estimated from reference gene primer amplification, were obtained. Profiled with immunoSEQ multiplex PCR; TCRdb holds only in-frame clones, not every one. From that table come the V and J calls and clone size; the DNA was used to work out D and trimming. The table lists 180,000 or so clones, about 90% of them singletons, with around 1.5% in the top ten. The CDR3 has 18 amino acids. The germline V gene has CDR1 MDHEN and CDR2 SYDVKM. V lost 6 bases and J lost 3; bases outside the gene matches: 14. The chain couples TRBV28 to TRBJ1-4; the match to TRBD1 covers 9 bases. The TCR comes from a man aged 18 to 30 with active or convalescent COVID-19. The sequenced material came from peripheral blood. CDR3 DNA sequence: TGTGCCAGCAGCAACGACCGGGACAGGGTACTAGCTAATGAAAAACTGTTTTTT. Protein product: CASSNDRDRVLANEKLFF.